The entry below gives a single T cell receptor (beta chain) sequence along with its context. The data belong to a study of T cell changes during pregnancy in multiple sclerosis. Profiling relied on immunoSEQ multiplex PCR, and the TCRdb table lists in-frame clones only, not all of them. Altogether around 60,000 clones are present, roughly 96% being singletons, with the ten largest covering around 2.5%. Unmatched junction bases numbered 5, after V lost 2 bases and J lost 5 bases. CDR1 is SGHTA, CDR2 FQGNSA, per germline. CDR3 length: 15 residues. The chain uses TRBV7-2 and TRBJ2-7; 11 positions match TRBD2. Sample: CD8+ T cells from peripheral blood mononuclear cells, taken after pregnancy. This TCR came from a female donor with multiple sclerosis, enrolled in a pregnancy study. CDR3 nucleotides: TGTGCCAGCAGCTTAACTAGCGGGAGCCAGAACGAGCAGTACTTC. It codes for CASSLTSGSQNEQYF. Combining the CDR3 with reference TRBV7-2 and TRBJ2-7 gives the whole variable domain GAGVSQSPSNKVTEKGKDVELRCDPISGHTALYWYRQSLGQGLEFLIYFQGNSAPDKSGLPSDRFSAERTGGSVSTLTIQRTQQEDSAVYLCASSLTSGSQNEQYFGPGTRLTVT.